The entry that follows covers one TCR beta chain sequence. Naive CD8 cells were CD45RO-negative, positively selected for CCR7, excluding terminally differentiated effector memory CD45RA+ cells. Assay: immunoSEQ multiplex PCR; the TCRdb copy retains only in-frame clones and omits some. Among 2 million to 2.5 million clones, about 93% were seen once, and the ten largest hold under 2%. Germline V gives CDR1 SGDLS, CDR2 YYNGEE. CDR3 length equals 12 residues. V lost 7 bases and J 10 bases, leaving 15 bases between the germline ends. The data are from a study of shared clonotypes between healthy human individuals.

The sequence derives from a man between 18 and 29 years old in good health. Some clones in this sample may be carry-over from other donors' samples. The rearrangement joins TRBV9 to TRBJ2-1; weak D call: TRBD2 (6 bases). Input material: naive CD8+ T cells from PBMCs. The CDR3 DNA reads TGTGCCAGCGGACGTGGAGGGAGCGAGCAGTTCTTC. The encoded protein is CASGRGGSEQFF.